A selection of T cell receptor beta chains follows, all from one sample in a study of T cell changes during pregnancy in multiple sclerosis. The method was immunoSEQ multiplex PCR; TCRdb's version includes in-frame clones alone and lacks a portion of them. Of more than 45,000 clones listed, 93% are singletons. Material: CD8+ T cells from peripheral blood mononuclear cells, obtained in the second trimester of pregnancy. Every receptor here comes from a female donor with multiple sclerosis, enrolled in a pregnancy study. The CDR3 runs from the conserved cysteine through the conserved F or W. The D gene is left open where the match is weak. Clone size, where shown, is once, few, many, or a class for clones that have expanded.

v_call	clone_size	d_call	j_call	cdr3_aa	cdr3_nt
TRBV6-5	NA	NA	TRBJ2-7	CASGVRGVYEQYF	TGTGCCAGCGGGGTCAGGGGTGTATACGAGCAGTACTTC
TRBV4-1	NA	NA	TRBJ2-3	CASSQAARGSTDTQYF	TGCGCCAGCAGCCAAGCGGCCAGGGGAAGCACAGATACGCAGTATTTT
TRBV5-6	NA	TRBD1	TRBJ1-2	CASSLIRGQGLSGYTF	TGTGCCAGCAGCTTAATACGGGGACAGGGGCTTTCTGGCTACACCTTC
TRBV28	once	TRBD1	TRBJ1-2	CATRLGQTANYGYTF	TGTGCCACCCGTCTGGGACAGACAGCTAACTATGGCTACACCTTC
TRBV13	NA	NA	TRBJ1-1	CASSLARGSTEAFF	TGTGCCAGCAGCTTGGCCCGGGGGAGCACTGAAGCTTTCTTT
TRBV11-2	NA	NA	TRBJ2-1	CASTLGAGPYNEQFF	TGTGCCAGCACCCTGGGGGCAGGTCCATACAATGAGCAGTTCTTC
TRBV28	NA	TRBD1	TRBJ2-7	CASSPPGTGVQEQYF	TGTGCCAGCAGTCCCCCCGGGACAGGGGTTCAAGAGCAGTACTTC
TRBV7-2	NA	NA	TRBJ1-2	CASSTFPGGPGGYTF	TGTGCCAGCAGCACTTTCCCGGGGGGGCCTGGGGGCTACACCTTC
TRBV10-3	NA	NA	TRBJ2-3	CAISESKATSTDTQYF	TGTGCCATCAGTGAGTCGAAAGCCACGAGCACAGATACGCAGTATTTT
TRBV5-1	NA	TRBD1	TRBJ2-3	CASSRLQGPPQDTQYF	TGCGCCAGCAGCCGATTACAGGGGCCTCCTCAAGATACGCAGTATTTT
TRBV9	few	NA	TRBJ2-1	CASTPTGFPDYNEQFF	TGTGCCAGCACCCCGACCGGGTTCCCCGACTACAATGAGCAGTTCTTC
TRBV9	NA	TRBD1	TRBJ2-7	CASSQGTGKTYEQYF	TGTGCCAGCAGCCAAGGGACAGGTAAAACCTACGAGCAGTACTTC
TRBV19	once	TRBD2	TRBJ2-7	CASSRTSGRPSYEQYF	TGTGCCAGTAGTCGGACTAGCGGGAGACCCTCCTACGAGCAGTACTTC
TRBV4-3	NA	TRBD2	TRBJ2-7	CASSQSSGGYEQYF	TGCGCCAGCAGCCAATCCTCGGGGGGATACGAGCAGTACTTC
TRBV7-6	NA	NA	TRBJ2-3	CASSLVGAKDTQYF	TGTGCCAGCAGCTTAGTGGGGGCGAAAGATACGCAGTATTTT
TRBV4-3	NA	TRBD1	TRBJ2-2	CASSQVGTVNTGELFF	TGCGCCAGCAGCCAAGTAGGGACAGTCAACACCGGGGAGCTGTTTTTT
TRBV27	NA	NA	TRBJ2-7	CASSSMTSSYEQYF	TGTGCCAGCAGTTCCATGACTAGCTCCTACGAGCAGTACTTC
TRBV29-1	NA	TRBD2	TRBJ2-1	CSVRTGTSAYNEQFF	TGCAGCGTAAGGACCGGGACTAGCGCTTACAATGAGCAGTTCTTC
TRBV11-2	NA	NA	TRBJ1-1	CASSQTDRPPQAFF	TGTGCCAGCAGCCAGACTGACAGACCCCCCCAAGCTTTCTTT
TRBV28	NA	NA	TRBJ1-3	CASSFAGSGNTIYF	TGTGCCAGCAGTTTCGCGGGCTCTGGAAACACCATATATTTT
TRBV7-9	NA	TRBD2	TRBJ2-7	CATSGTSGGFPYEQYF	TGTGCCACTTCCGGGACTAGCGGGGGGTTTCCCTACGAGCAGTACTTC
TRBV28	NA	NA	TRBJ2-7	CASSTVATQPYEQYF	TGTGCCAGCAGTACAGTAGCGACCCAACCCTACGAGCAGTACTTC
TRBV5-1	NA	TRBD2	TRBJ2-1	CASSLTGGSYNEQFF	TGCGCCAGCAGCTTGACGGGGGGCTCCTACAATGAGCAGTTCTTC
TRBV19	NA	NA	TRBJ2-1	CASSISGDPYNEQFF	TGTGCCAGTAGTATATCAGGGGACCCCTACAATGAGCAGTTCTTC
TRBV19	NA	TRBD1	TRBJ1-1	CASSQGTGYTEAFF	TGTGCCAGTAGTCAAGGGACAGGGTACACTGAAGCTTTCTTT
TRBV27	NA	TRBD2	TRBJ2-1	CASTPGTSGYNEQFF	TGTGCCAGCACCCCAGGGACTAGCGGCTACAATGAGCAGTTCTTC
TRBV28	NA	TRBD1	TRBJ2-2	CASSLSGQGANTGELFF	TGTGCCAGCAGTTTATCCGGACAGGGGGCAAACACCGGGGAGCTGTTTTTT
TRBV6-6	NA	TRBD1	TRBJ1-2	CASSLPMGTVYGYTF	TGTGCCAGCAGTCTCCCGATGGGGACAGTCTATGGCTACACCTTC
TRBV10-2	NA	NA	TRBJ1-5	CASGWSNQPQHF	TGCGCCAGCGGCTGGAGCAATCAGCCCCAGCATTTT
TRBV19	NA	NA	TRBJ1-2	CASSIEEGTSGYTF	TGTGCCAGTAGTATAGAAGAGGGTACCAGTGGCTACACCTTC
TRBV28	NA	TRBD2	TRBJ2-3	CASRDPGLGGDTQYF	TGTGCCAGCAGGGACCCGGGACTAGGGGGGGATACGCAGTATTTT
TRBV5-1	NA	NA	TRBJ2-7	CASTAEAGGFTYEQYF	TGCGCCAGCACCGCTGAAGCCGGCGGGTTTACCTACGAGCAGTACTTC
TRBV5-3	NA	NA	TRBJ2-1	CARIDPPDEQFF	TGTGCCAGAATCGATCCACCGGATGAGCAGTTCTTC